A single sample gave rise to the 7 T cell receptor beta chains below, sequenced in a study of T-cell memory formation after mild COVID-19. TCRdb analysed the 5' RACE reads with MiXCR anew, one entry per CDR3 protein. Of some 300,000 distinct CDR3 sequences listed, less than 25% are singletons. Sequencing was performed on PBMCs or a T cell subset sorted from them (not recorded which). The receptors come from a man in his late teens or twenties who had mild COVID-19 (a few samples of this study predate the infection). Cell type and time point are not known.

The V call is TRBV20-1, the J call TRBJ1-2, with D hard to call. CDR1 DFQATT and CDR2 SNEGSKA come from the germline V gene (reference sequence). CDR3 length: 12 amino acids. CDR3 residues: CSSTAQNYGYTF. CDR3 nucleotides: TGCAGCAGTACCGCTCAGAACTATGGCTACACCTTC.

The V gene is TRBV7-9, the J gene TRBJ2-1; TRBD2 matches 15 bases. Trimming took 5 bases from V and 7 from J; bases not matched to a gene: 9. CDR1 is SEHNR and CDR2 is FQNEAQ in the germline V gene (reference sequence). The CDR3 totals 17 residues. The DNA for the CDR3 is TGTGCCAGCAGCCCGGCTAGGGGGACTAGCGGGGGGAATGAGCAGTTCTTC. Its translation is CASSPARGTSGGNEQFF.

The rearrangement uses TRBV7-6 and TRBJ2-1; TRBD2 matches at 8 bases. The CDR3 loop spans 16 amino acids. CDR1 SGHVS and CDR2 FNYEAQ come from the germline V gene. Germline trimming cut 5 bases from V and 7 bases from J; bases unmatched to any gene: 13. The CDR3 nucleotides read TGTGCCAGCAGCACTCCCGGGGGGGCTCTTTGGAATGAGCAGTTCTTC. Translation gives CASSTPGGALWNEQFF.

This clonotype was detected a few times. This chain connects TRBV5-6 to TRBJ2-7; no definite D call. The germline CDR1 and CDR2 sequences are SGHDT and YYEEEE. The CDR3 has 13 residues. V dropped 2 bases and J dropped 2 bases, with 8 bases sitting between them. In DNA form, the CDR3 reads TGTGCCAGCAGCTTCGGCTCCGCCTACGAGCAGTACGTC. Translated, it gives CASSFGSAYEQYV.

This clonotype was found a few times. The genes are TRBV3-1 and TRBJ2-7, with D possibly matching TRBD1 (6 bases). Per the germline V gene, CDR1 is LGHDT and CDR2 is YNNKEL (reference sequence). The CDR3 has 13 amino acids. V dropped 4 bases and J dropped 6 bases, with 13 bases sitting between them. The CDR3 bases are TGTGCCAGCAGCCGGGCTCAAGGGGGCGAGCAGTACGTC. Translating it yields CASSRAQGGEQYV.

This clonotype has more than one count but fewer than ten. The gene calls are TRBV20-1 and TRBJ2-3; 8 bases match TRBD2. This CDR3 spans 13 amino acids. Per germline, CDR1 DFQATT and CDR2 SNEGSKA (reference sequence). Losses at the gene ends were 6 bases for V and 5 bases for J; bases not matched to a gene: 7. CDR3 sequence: CSAREGGGDTQYF. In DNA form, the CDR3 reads TGCAGTGCCCGGGAGGGAGGGGGAGATACGCAGTATTTT.

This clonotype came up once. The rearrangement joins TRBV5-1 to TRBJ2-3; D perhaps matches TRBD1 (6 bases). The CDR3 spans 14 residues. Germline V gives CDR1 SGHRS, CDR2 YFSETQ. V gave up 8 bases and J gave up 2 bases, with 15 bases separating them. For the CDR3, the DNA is TGCGCCAGTACTACTGGACAGTCCACAGATACGCAGTATTTT. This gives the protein CASTTGQSTDTQYF. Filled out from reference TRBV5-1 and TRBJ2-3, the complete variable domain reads KAGVTQTPRYLIKTRGQQVTLSCSPISGHRSVSWYQQTPGQGLQFLFEYFSETQRNKGNFPGRFSGRQFSNSRSEMNVSTLELGDSALYLCASTTGQSTDTQYFGPGTRLTVL.